The clone carrying this T cell receptor (beta chain) was seen ten or more times. The data stem from a study of spatial heterogeneity in lung cancer. Background on the study: The study observed each unique TCR and UMI combination more than ten times on average in raw reads.

Time point described: sample taken at primary tumor resection. TCRdb ran MiXCR on the 5' RACE reads and lists one entry per CDR3 protein. This table holds 11,000 or so distinct CDR3 sequences, 3.7% found once. This CDR3 has 18 amino acids. This material consisted of PBMCs, taken at surgery. The chain recombines TRBV12-2 with TRBJ2-1; no DNA check was done on the table's D call, TRBD2. TRBV12-2 is recorded as a pseudogene. The receptor was isolated from a female donor with early-stage non-small cell lung cancer. In nucleotides, the CDR3 is TGTGCAAGTCGAAGTGTGAGCGGGAGCAACTCCAGTTACAATGAGCAGTTCTTC. Residues: CASRSVSGSNSSYNEQFF.